A single sample gave rise to the 28 T cell receptor beta chains below, sequenced in a study of neurological immune-mediated disorders. TCRdb processed the 5' RACE reads anew with MiXCR; each CDR3 protein has one entry. This sample carries 50,000 to 55,000 distinct CDR3 sequences, about 4.1% of them seen once, and the ten largest clones take 5.5% to 7.5%. The sequenced sample consisted of PBMCs. These receptors were taken from a man in his fifties or sixties with multiple sclerosis.

This clonotype was seen ten or more times. This chain uses TRBV5-5 with TRBJ2-1; the match to TRBD2 covers 8 bases. CDR3 length equals 16 residues. Losses at the gene ends were 5 bases for V and 4 bases for J; bases not matched to a gene: 11. Germline CDR1 is SGHKS and CDR2 is YYEKEE (reference sequence). The CDR3 region has the DNA TGTGCCAGCAGTCCAGGAGGCAGCGGGGGTTACAATGAGCAGTTCTTC. Protein product: CASSPGGSGGYNEQFF.

This clonotype was seen many times. J is TRBJ2-6 and V is TRBV28; no reliable D call. Germline loops: CDR1 MDHEN, CDR2 SYDVKM. CDR3 length: 14 amino acids. Trimming took 10 bases from V and 4 from J, leaving 14 bases between them. CDR3 coding DNA: TGTGCCATAACTCCCTCGGTCGGGGCCAACGTCCTGACTTTC. Encoded protein: CAITPSVGANVLTF. Drawing the rest from reference TRBV28 and TRBJ2-6, the complete variable domain is DVKVTQSSRYLVKRTGEKVFLECVQDMDHENMFWYRQDPGLGLRLIYFSYDVKMKEKGDIPEGYSVSREKKERFSLILESASTNQTSMYLCAITPSVGANVLTFGAGSRLTVL.

This clonotype was counted many times. V and J are TRBV20-1 and TRBJ1-4; unclear D gene. The V and J ends lost 6 bases and 6 bases respectively, with 20 bases between them. Per germline, CDR1 DFQATT and CDR2 SNEGSKA (reference sequence). The CDR3 sequence is 15 residues long. The CDR3 sequence is CSATVGTSRDEKLFF. The CDR3, as DNA: TGCAGTGCCACCGTGGGCACTAGCCGGGATGAAAAACTGTTTTTT.

This clonotype was picked up many times. The rearrangement uses TRBV20-1 and TRBJ1-5, with D perhaps TRBD1 (5 bases). Trimming pared 5 bases from V and 6 bases from J, leaving 8 bases between. The germline V gene encodes CDR1 DFQATT and CDR2 SNEGSKA (reference sequence). The CDR3 is 11 residues long. This CDR3 is CSAARGQPQHF. DNA of the CDR3: TGCAGTGCTGCAAGGGGTCAGCCCCAGCATTTT.

Ten or more counts support this clonotype. This chain links TRBV5-5 with TRBJ2-5; D remains unclear. V lost 1 base to trimming and J lost 6 bases, with 13 bases between them. The CDR3 consists of 14 residues. The V gene's germline CDR1 is SGHKS and CDR2 YYEKEE (reference sequence). The chain's CDR3 is CASSLPLWSKTQYF. In nucleotides, the CDR3 is TGTGCCAGCAGCTTGCCTCTTTGGAGTAAGACCCAGTACTTC. The variable domain in full, with the rest retrieved from reference TRBV5-5 and TRBJ2-5, is DAGVTQSPTHLIKTRGQQVTLRCSPISGHKSVSWYQQVLGQGPQFIFQYYEKEERGRGNFPDRFSARQFPNYSSELNVNALLLGDSALYLCASSLPLWSKTQYFGPGTRLLVL.

This clonotype was observed at least ten times. The rearrangement links TRBV3-1 to TRBJ2-3; D not resolved. Germline CDR1 is LGHDT and CDR2 is YNNKEL (reference sequence). Trimming took off 2 bases at V and 4 bases at J, with 4 bases between the two ends. The CDR3 has 12 residues. This CDR3 is CASSQNSDTQYF. The CDR3 nucleotides read TGTGCCAGCAGCCAAAATTCAGATACGCAGTATTTT.

This clonotype was detected ten times or more. The V call is TRBV5-1, the J call TRBJ1-1; a weak D match, TRBD1 (5 bases). Per the germline V gene, CDR1 is SGHRS and CDR2 is YFSETQ. The CDR3 contains 15 residues. V was pared by 0 bases and J by 7 bases, with 16 bases between. This CDR3 reads CASSLGSWADSEAFF. As DNA, the CDR3 is TGCGCCAGCAGCTTGGGCTCGTGGGCAGACAGTGAAGCTTTCTTT.

This clonotype was seen a few times. The rearrangement uses TRBV20-1 and TRBJ2-3; TRBD1 or TRBD2 may be the D gene (5 bases each). V lost 5 bases to trimming and J lost 2 bases, with 11 bases between them. Germline V gives CDR1 DFQATT, CDR2 SNEGSKA (reference sequence). CDR3 size: 13 residues. The CDR3 DNA is TGCAGTGCTCCCGAGGGGCCCACAGATACGCAGTATTTT. This sequence encodes CSAPEGPTDTQYF.

This clonotype was detected ten times or more. This chain links TRBV20-1 with TRBJ2-3; TRBD1 is a possible D gene (5 bases). The length of the CDR3 is 11 residues. In germline, CDR1 is DFQATT, CDR2 SNEGSKA (reference sequence). V lost 4 bases to trimming and J lost 6 bases, with 8 bases between them. The CDR3 sequence: CSATKGDTQYF. As DNA, the CDR3 is TGCAGTGCTACCAAGGGGGATACGCAGTATTTT.

The chain has TRBV19 and TRBJ1-1; D unresolved. Germline V gives CDR1 LNHDA, CDR2 SQIVND (reference sequence). The CDR3 length is 13 residues. V was pared by 7 bases and J by 7 bases, with 16 bases between. The CDR3 sequence is CASNSPLRGEAFF. CDR3 nucleotides: TGTGCCAGTAACTCCCCCCTTCGAGGTGAAGCTTTCTTT. The whole variable domain, remainder taken from reference TRBV19 and TRBJ1-1, is DGGITQSPKYLFRKEGQNVTLSCEQNLNHDAMYWYRQDPGQGLRLIYYSQIVNDFQKGDIAEGYSVSREKKESFPLTVTSAQKNPTAFYLCASNSPLRGEAFFGQGTRLTVV.

The rearrangement uses TRBV6-1 and TRBJ2-5; 9 nucleotides agree with TRBD2. The CDR3 is made up of 14 amino acids. Looked up from germline, CDR1 is MNHNS and CDR2 is SASEGT. Trimming took 5 bases from V and 5 from J; bases not matched to a gene: 6. In nucleotides, the CDR3 is TGTGCCAGCAGTCTTAGCGGGAGTTTCGAGACCCAGTACTTC. It encodes CASSLSGSFETQYF.

This clonotype was recorded many times. This chain links TRBV10-3 with TRBJ2-1; tentatively, D is TRBD1 (5 bases). Deletions cut 5 bases from V and 4 bases from J, with 9 bases between. The CDR3 sequence is 13 residues long. Germline V gene data show CDR1 as ENHRY and CDR2 as SYGVKD. For the CDR3, the DNA is TGTGCCATCAGTAGGGGCAGATACAATGAGCAGTTCTTC. It encodes CAISRGRYNEQFF.

Ten or more counts support this clonotype. The V and J genes are TRBV12-3 or TRBV12-4 and TRBJ2-1; D gene ambiguous. Trimming removed 6 bases from V and 15 bases from J, with 18 bases in between. The CDR3 contains 12 residues. CDR3 DNA: TGTGCCAGCAGCCCGACACCCGACCCGGGGTTCTTC. Its protein is CASSPTPDPGFF.

In this sample, this clonotype turned up many times. The chain is built from TRBV20-1 and TRBJ1-1; 9 bases align to TRBD1. This CDR3 has 12 residues. CDR1 and CDR2 from the germline V gene are DFQATT and SNEGSKA (reference sequence). Unmatched junction bases numbered 4, after V lost 6 bases and J lost 5 bases. The CDR3 bases are TGCAGTGCCTGGACAGGGGTAACTGAAGCTTTCTTT. Translating it yields CSAWTGVTEAFF.

This clonotype occurred many times. V gene TRBV27 combines with J gene TRBJ1-5; no reliable D call. Trimming pared 6 bases from V and 2 bases from J, leaving 11 bases between. The CDR3 loop spans 14 amino acids. CDR1 and CDR2 (germline): MNHEY, SMNVEV (reference sequence). The DNA for the CDR3 is TGTGCCAGCAGCCACCGGGAGGGCAATCAGCCCCAGCATTTT. Amino acid sequence: CASSHREGNQPQHF.

This clonotype was seen many times. The gene calls are TRBV20-1 and TRBJ1-5; D uncertain. The V gene lost 4 bases and the J gene lost 5 bases, with 12 bases spanning the gap. Looked up from germline, CDR1 is DFQATT and CDR2 is SNEGSKA (reference sequence). The CDR3 runs 13 residues. CDR3 DNA sequence: TGCAGTGCTATTCGGCAGACGGATCAGCCCCAGCATTTT. Translating it yields CSAIRQTDQPQHF.

This clonotype has a count of ten or more. The V gene is TRBV7-2, the J gene TRBJ2-1; D not certain. V was pared by 5 bases and J by 3 bases, with 14 bases between. Germline V lookup: CDR1 SGHTA, CDR2 FQGNSA. This CDR3 is built from 15 residues. CDR3 in amino acids: CASSRGPAFYNEQFF. For the CDR3, the DNA is TGTGCCAGCAGCCGTGGCCCGGCATTCTACAATGAGCAGTTCTTC.

In its sample, this clonotype was seen many times. This chain connects TRBV14 to TRBJ2-7; no definite D call. This CDR3 is built from 13 residues. V was pared by 0 bases and J by 3 bases, with 6 bases between. The germline CDR1 and CDR2 sequences are SGHDN and FVKESK. CDR3 amino acids: CASSQDSVYEQYF. In DNA form, the CDR3 reads TGTGCCAGCAGCCAAGACAGTGTCTACGAGCAGTACTTC.

The table lists this clonotype with many counts. This chain joins TRBV20-1 and TRBJ2-1; weak D call: TRBD2 (7 bases). Trimming shortened V by 5 bases and J by 5 bases, and 16 bases separated the two germline ends. CDR3 size: 14 residues. Germline V CDR1 and CDR2: DFQATT, SNEGSKA (reference sequence). The CDR3 bases are TGCAGTGCTGGGTTAGGGGGGGTCAACAATGAGCAGTTCTTC. It encodes CSAGLGGVNNEQFF.

This clonotype was detected ten times or more. V gene TRBV5-1 combines with J gene TRBJ2-7; TRBD1 aligns across 8 bases. The CDR3 runs to 13 residues. V was clipped by 4 bases and J by 2 bases; unmatched bases: 2. Germline CDR1 SGHRS, CDR2 YFSETQ. The CDR3 sequence is CASSATGAYEQYF. In DNA form, the CDR3 reads TGCGCCAGCAGCGCGACAGGGGCCTACGAGCAGTACTTC. The full variable domain, rest sourced from reference TRBV5-1 and TRBJ2-7, is KAGVTQTPRYLIKTRGQQVTLSCSPISGHRSVSWYQQTPGQGLQFLFEYFSETQRNKGNFPGRFSGRQFSNSRSEMNVSTLELGDSALYLCASSATGAYEQYFGPGTRLTVT.

Ten or more counts support this clonotype. J is TRBJ2-3 and V is TRBV28; TRBD2 might be the D (5 bases). The CDR3 totals 15 residues. Germline V lookup: CDR1 MDHEN, CDR2 SYDVKM. Between the trimmed V and J ends, which lost 2 bases and 2 bases, there was a span of 11 bases. CDR3 protein: CASSLAWRSTDTQYF. The DNA for the CDR3 is TGTGCCAGCAGTTTAGCGTGGAGGTCCACAGATACGCAGTATTTT.

In this sample, this clonotype turned up many times. The rearrangement uses TRBV29-1 and TRBJ2-1, with TRBD2 identical over 8 bases. Trimming took 4 bases from V and 9 from J; bases not matched to a gene: 14. Looked up from germline, CDR1 is SQVTM and CDR2 is ANQGSEA. CDR3 length: 15 residues. CDR3 protein: CSVAGEGTRGLEQFF. As DNA, the CDR3 is TGCAGCGTTGCTGGAGAAGGGACTAGGGGCCTTGAGCAGTTCTTC.

This clonotype occurred a few times. This chain connects TRBV5-1 to TRBJ2-7, with D uncertain. Per the germline V gene, CDR1 is SGHRS and CDR2 is YFSETQ. The CDR3 spans 15 residues. V shed 0 bases and J shed 3 bases, with 13 bases lying between them. CDR3 bases: TGCGCCAGCAGCTTGGATAGCTCCCCCTACTACGAGCAGTACTTC. It yields the protein CASSLDSSPYYEQYF.

This clonotype was counted many times. V and J are TRBV28 and TRBJ1-5; D gene unclear. Trimming stripped 5 bases from V and 4 bases from J, with 6 bases between. CDR3 length: 12 amino acids. Germline V lookup: CDR1 MDHEN, CDR2 SYDVKM. For the CDR3, the DNA is TGTGCCAGCAGTACGGTAAATCAGCCCCAGCATTTT. Its protein product is CASSTVNQPQHF.

This clonotype was picked up many times. The chain recombines TRBV20-1 with TRBJ2-1; maybe TRBD1 (6 bases). CDR1 and CDR2 (germline): DFQATT, SNEGSKA (reference sequence). V was clipped by 4 bases and J by 3 bases, with 10 bases between them. The CDR3 has 13 residues. This CDR3 is CSAIDRSYNEQFF. In nucleotides, the CDR3 is TGCAGTGCTATCGACAGGAGCTACAATGAGCAGTTCTTC.

Ten or more counts support this clonotype. This rearrangement joins TRBV3-1 to TRBJ1-2, with unresolved D. The CDR3 sequence is 12 residues long. The V gene's germline CDR1 is LGHDT and CDR2 YNNKEL (reference sequence). V lost 1 base and J 4 bases, leaving 4 bases between the germline ends. The CDR3 DNA reads TGTGCCAGCAGCCAAGGTACCTATGGCTACACCTTC. Amino acids: CASSQGTYGYTF.

This clonotype showed up many times. The rearrangement joins TRBV5-1 to TRBJ1-6, with D possibly TRBD1 on 5 matching bases. The CDR3 has 15 residues. V lost 1 base and J 6 bases, leaving 11 bases between the germline ends. Germline CDR1 is SGHRS and CDR2 is YFSETQ. DNA for the CDR3: TGCGCCAGCAGCTTGTATCAGGGAGGTAATTCACCCCTCCACTTT. Amino acid sequence: CASSLYQGGNSPLHF.

Ten or more counts support this clonotype. The chain recombines TRBV7-2 with TRBJ2-5, with D perhaps TRBD1 or TRBD2 (5 bases each). The CDR3 is made up of 16 amino acids. Trimming took off 6 bases at V and 1 base at J, with 18 bases between the two ends. Germline V gene sequence: CDR1 SGHTA, CDR2 FQGNSA. The CDR3 loop is CASRSFGTLGQETQYF. DNA of the CDR3: TGTGCCAGCAGGTCATTTGGGACCCTGGGCCAAGAGACCCAGTACTTC.